The text below deals with one T cell receptor (beta chain). The data derive from a study of blood T cell repertoires in COVID-19. Across the study: Acute-phase and convalescent COVID-19 samples originated in the United States, Italy and Spain. T cells, B-cell-depleted T cells, or PBMCs provided the cDNA or gDNA that served as material.

Sequencing was performed with immunoSEQ multiplex PCR; in TCRdb, only in-frame clones are kept and a portion is missing. The data show a few hundred thousand clones, with around 85% seen just once and roughly 7% held by the top ten. V lost 6 bases and J 2 bases, leaving 11 bases between the germline ends. This CDR3 has 14 amino acids. Germline lookup yields CDR1 LNHNV and CDR2 YYDKDF (reference sequence). Sequencing was carried out using peripheral blood. The rearrangement links TRBV15 to TRBJ1-5; TRBD1 is a possible D gene (5 bases). The source of this sequence is a human donor in a cohort sampled during active COVID-19. The CDR3 sequence: CATSKGLGNQPQHF. In nucleotides, the CDR3 is TGTGCCACCAGTAAGGGGTTGGGCAATCAGCCCCAGCATTTT.